A single TCR beta chain is shown here with its context. The data derive from a study of T cell repertoires in cytomegalovirus infection. TCRdb redid the calling of the reads with MiXCR, one entry per CDR3 protein. The sample includes 600,000 to 800,000 distinct CDR3 sequences, less than 25% of them seen just once. Trimming took 5 bases from V and 2 from J; bases not matched to a gene: 13. The germline gives CDR1 SGHAT, CDR2 FQDESV (reference sequence). This CDR3 has 17 amino acids. This chain uses TRBV11-1 with TRBJ2-7; 9 bases line up with TRBD1. Sequences were obtained from CD8+ T cells from PBMCs. This receptor was identified in a human donor in good health (CMV status not recorded). Some clones in this sample may be carry-over from other donors' samples. The CDR3 spells CASSPTIPGQGTYEQYF. In DNA, the CDR3 is TGTGCCAGCAGCCCTACGATACCGGGACAGGGAACCTACGAGCAGTACTTC.